These T cell receptor beta chains were read from a single sample in a study of cytomegalovirus exposure and HLA in healthy donors. Here immunoSEQ multiplex PCR was the method, and the copy in TCRdb shows in-frame clones only, minus some. This sample yields about 64,000 clones, of which around 89% are seen a single time; around 1.5% belongs to the top ten. The source material was PBMCs. These receptor sequences come from a young woman in good health and CMV-seronegative. Both conserved end residues are trimmed from each CDR3.

TRBV4-2,10,TRBJ2-7,ASSQGAYEQY
TRBV29-1,10,TRBJ2-3,SVGAFTDTQY
TRBV6-5,13,TRBJ2-5,ASSLLAGGGETQY
TRBV9,12,TRBJ1-1,ASSTRVTNTEAF
TRBV9,15,TRBJ2-3,ASSAGLAGGLRDTQY
TRBV9,14,TRBJ2-1,ASSVSPAGVGNEQF
TRBV7-2,14,TRBJ1-1,ASSLERGQGDTEAF
TRBV5-4,14,TRBJ2-3,ASSLLRQGSTDTQY
TRBV15,12,TRBJ1-1,ATSREAMNTEAF
TRBV10-3,9,TRBJ1-1,AISDTRVTF
TRBV6-5,11,TRBJ2-7,ASRGQSVYEQY
TRBV18,13,TRBJ2-7,ASSLRTGRTYEQY
TRBV5-1,11,TRBJ2-1,ASSPRLNNEQF